This is a list of T cell receptor beta chains from one sample in a study of T cells in Graves' hyperthyroidism and ophthalmopathy. A single record per CDR3 protein comes from TCRdb applying MiXCR to the multiplex PCR reads. Of 600,000 to 700,000 distinct CDR3 sequences in the sample, around 15% are singletons; the top ten hold approximately 4.2%. Material for sequencing was blood. The receptors were sampled from a woman aged 40 to 49 with Graves' ophthalmopathy. The CDR3 runs from the conserved cysteine through the conserved F or W. The D gene is left open where the match is weak. Expanded clones are given a class, and other clones once, few, many or no size at all.

d_gene: TRBD2; v_gene: TRBV7-8; j_gene: TRBJ2-7; abundance: many; CDR3nt: TGTGCCAGCAGCTTACGTCCAGCGGGGGAAACCTACGAGCAGTACTTC; CDR3aa: CASSLRPAGETYEQYF
d_gene: TRBD1; v_gene: TRBV2; j_gene: TRBJ1-5; abundance: many; CDR3nt: TGTGCCAGCAGTGGGGACAGGGCGCGAGGGGCGCCCCAGCATTTT; CDR3aa: CASSGDRARGAPQHF
d_gene: NA; v_gene: TRBV5-1; j_gene: TRBJ2-7; abundance: many; CDR3nt: TGCGCCAGCAGCTTGGGACAGGTGGAAGACGAGCAGTACTTC; CDR3aa: CASSLGQVEDEQYF
d_gene: NA; v_gene: TRBV6-1; j_gene: TRBJ2-7; abundance: many; CDR3nt: TGTGCCAGCAGTGAAGACGGGCGCCGGTGGTACGAGCAGTACTTC; CDR3aa: CASSEDGRRWYEQYF
d_gene: NA; v_gene: TRBV20-1; j_gene: TRBJ1-5; abundance: few; CDR3nt: TGCAGTGCCGAGCCAGCATATAGCAATCAGCCCCAGCATTTT; CDR3aa: CSAEPAYSNQPQHF
d_gene: TRBD1; v_gene: TRBV6-5; j_gene: TRBJ2-7; abundance: NA; CDR3nt: TGTGCCAGCAGTTACCTAGGGGACAGGGTCTACGAGCAGTACTTC; CDR3aa: CASSYLGDRVYEQYF
d_gene: NA; v_gene: TRBV5-1; j_gene: TRBJ2-5; abundance: NA; CDR3nt: TGCGCCAGCTCCTTGAAGACAGGACCACTGTGGGAGACCCAGTACTTC; CDR3aa: CASSLKTGPLWETQYF
d_gene: TRBD2; v_gene: TRBV19; j_gene: TRBJ2-7; abundance: many; CDR3nt: TGTGCCATCTTCGGCGGGAGGAAAAAATCCTACGAGCAGTACTTC; CDR3aa: CAIFGGRKKSYEQYF
d_gene: TRBD1; v_gene: TRBV13; j_gene: TRBJ1-1; abundance: many; CDR3nt: TGTGCCAGCAGCTCAGCTACAGGGGTTATGAACACTGAAGCTTTCTTT; CDR3aa: CASSSATGVMNTEAFF
d_gene: NA; v_gene: TRBV7-2; j_gene: TRBJ2-7; abundance: many; CDR3nt: TGTGCCAGCAGCAAATCTAGCTATAGCCTTGGGCAGTACTTC; CDR3aa: CASSKSSYSLGQYF
d_gene: NA; v_gene: TRBV12-3/TRBV12-4; j_gene: TRBJ2-7; abundance: NA; CDR3nt: TGTGCCAGCAAAGACGGCAGGGGAAACTCCTACGAGCAGTACTTC; CDR3aa: CASKDGRGNSYEQYF
d_gene: NA; v_gene: TRBV29-1; j_gene: TRBJ2-2; abundance: few; CDR3nt: TGCAGCGTTGAAGCTGTGGACAGGAGGGCCGGGGAGCTGTTTTTT; CDR3aa: CSVEAVDRRAGELFF
d_gene: NA; v_gene: TRBV11-1; j_gene: TRBJ2-2; abundance: few; CDR3nt: TGTGCCAGCAGCTTAGACGGTCCCCTTCTGACCGGGGAGCTGTTTTTT; CDR3aa: CASSLDGPLLTGELFF
d_gene: TRBD2; v_gene: TRBV6-1; j_gene: TRBJ2-5; abundance: NA; CDR3nt: TGTGCCAGCGTAGCGGGAGGAGGGCCGTTGGAGACCCAGTACTTC; CDR3aa: CASVAGGGPLETQYF
d_gene: NA; v_gene: TRBV28; j_gene: TRBJ2-7; abundance: many; CDR3nt: TGTGCCAGCAGCCAGACCTCCCTCGAGCAGTACTTC; CDR3aa: CASSQTSLEQYF
d_gene: NA; v_gene: TRBV2; j_gene: TRBJ1-3; abundance: many; CDR3nt: TGTGCCAGCAGGGCCGGGACATCGGGAAACACCATATATTTT; CDR3aa: CASRAGTSGNTIYF
d_gene: NA; v_gene: TRBV6-2/TRBV6-3; j_gene: TRBJ1-2; abundance: many; CDR3nt: TGTGCCAGCGGTACGGGCTATGGCTACACCTTC; CDR3aa: CASGTGYGYTF
d_gene: NA; v_gene: TRBV29-1; j_gene: TRBJ1-2; abundance: few; CDR3nt: TGCAGCGTTGTCGACAGTAGAAGCCGCTTC; CDR3aa: CSVVDSRSRF
d_gene: TRBD2; v_gene: TRBV29-1; j_gene: TRBJ2-7; abundance: NA; CDR3nt: TGCAGCGTTGAAGATCGGGGAGGGCCCTACTACGAGCAGTACTTC; CDR3aa: CSVEDRGGPYYEQYF
d_gene: NA; v_gene: TRBV24-1; j_gene: TRBJ1-1; abundance: many; CDR3nt: TGTGCCACCAGGGCCTCAAAAGGGACTGAAGCTTTCTTT; CDR3aa: CATRASKGTEAFF
d_gene: NA; v_gene: TRBV12-3/TRBV12-4; j_gene: TRBJ1-2; abundance: many; CDR3nt: TGTGCCAGCAGTTCCCGGGACAGCTACACCTTC; CDR3aa: CASSSRDSYTF
d_gene: NA; v_gene: TRBV11-2; j_gene: TRBJ1-3; abundance: many; CDR3nt: TGTGCCAGCAGCCGGGATTTCTCTGGAAACACCATATATTTT; CDR3aa: CASSRDFSGNTIYF
d_gene: NA; v_gene: TRBV7-8; j_gene: TRBJ1-1; abundance: many; CDR3nt: TGTGCCAGCAGCTCGAGGCCCCGGGGGGCGAACACTGAAGCTTTCTTT; CDR3aa: CASSSRPRGANTEAFF
d_gene: NA; v_gene: TRBV12-3/TRBV12-4; j_gene: TRBJ1-1; abundance: many; CDR3nt: TGTGCCAGCAGTACAGGGACACCTGAAGCTTTCTTT; CDR3aa: CASSTGTPEAFF
d_gene: TRBD1; v_gene: TRBV27; j_gene: TRBJ2-7; abundance: many; CDR3nt: TGTGCCAGCAGTATAAGACAGGGGAACTACGAGCAGTACTTC; CDR3aa: CASSIRQGNYEQYF
d_gene: NA; v_gene: TRBV15; j_gene: TRBJ1-5; abundance: many; CDR3nt: TGTGCCACCAGCATATCGGCGGGACAACTTAGCAATCAGCCCCAGCATTTT; CDR3aa: CATSISAGQLSNQPQHF
d_gene: NA; v_gene: TRBV12-3/TRBV12-4; j_gene: TRBJ2-2; abundance: many; CDR3nt: TGTGCCAGCAGTTTAGTGGGGACTGCTAACACCGGGGAGCTGTTTTTT; CDR3aa: CASSLVGTANTGELFF
d_gene: NA; v_gene: TRBV14; j_gene: TRBJ2-7; abundance: many; CDR3nt: TGTGCCAGCAGCCAAGTTGCCCACCGGCAGTACTTC; CDR3aa: CASSQVAHRQYF
d_gene: NA; v_gene: TRBV6-2/TRBV6-3; j_gene: TRBJ1-5; abundance: many; CDR3nt: TGTGCCAGCAGTTACTCGAATCTTGTTCGGGCCCAGCATTTT; CDR3aa: CASSYSNLVRAQHF
d_gene: NA; v_gene: TRBV6-1; j_gene: TRBJ1-2; abundance: few; CDR3nt: TGTGCCAGCAGTGACAGGGAATACACCTTC; CDR3aa: CASSDREYTF
d_gene: NA; v_gene: TRBV7-2; j_gene: TRBJ2-7; abundance: many; CDR3nt: TGTGCCAGCAGCTTAGTTTCAGGGGTCGAGCAGTACTTC; CDR3aa: CASSLVSGVEQYF
d_gene: NA; v_gene: TRBV2; j_gene: TRBJ2-7; abundance: many; CDR3nt: TGTGCCAGCAGCGGACCCCGCCTGGGCGAGCAGTACTTC; CDR3aa: CASSGPRLGEQYF
d_gene: NA; v_gene: TRBV29-1; j_gene: TRBJ1-1; abundance: NA; CDR3nt: TGCAGCGTTGAATCGTTAGGTATCAGGCAAATGAACACTGAAGCTTTCTTT; CDR3aa: CSVESLGIRQMNTEAFF
d_gene: NA; v_gene: TRBV2; j_gene: TRBJ2-7; abundance: many; CDR3nt: TGTGCCAGCAGTGAATGGGGTACCGAGCAGTACTTC; CDR3aa: CASSEWGTEQYF
d_gene: NA; v_gene: TRBV5-1; j_gene: TRBJ2-5; abundance: NA; CDR3nt: TGCGCCAGCAGCCGGGGGATTGGGAGACGTCAAGAGACCCAGTACTTC; CDR3aa: CASSRGIGRRQETQYF